This TCR beta chain comes out of a study of blood T cells in healthy people across ages. Sample-barcoded 5' priming and a J-beta primer mix drove a second PCR of about 6 to 12 cycles. Each cDNA molecule received a tag from a template-switch adaptor that had 12 random nucleotides. TCRdb re-derived calls from the 5' RACE reads in MiXCR, one entry per CDR3 protein. The sample shows fewer than 1.5 million distinct CDR3 sequences, approximately 42% of them seen only once. Germline-derived CDR1 and CDR2 are MNHNS and SASEGT. There are 13 residues in the CDR3. A remark on this clonotype: Its cognate antigen is unknown. At one of its ends the junction is not consistent with the germline gene, which may arise from a read error.

Each of the donors had 9 to 10 milliliters of peripheral blood drawn into EDTA-treated Vacutainer tubes. Findings and caveats of the study: Expanded clonotype changes were possibly confounded by unknown donor CMV status. PBMCs that were unsorted prevented a conclusive naive versus antigen-experienced comparison.

The gene calls are TRBV6-1 and TRBJ2-7; TRBD2 matches 8 bases. This clonotype was obtained from a woman under 30 in good health. Sequencing was performed on blood. This CDR3 is CVSNYGGVGEQYF. The DNA of the CDR3 is TGTGTCAGCAACTACGGGGGGGTGGGCGAGCAGTACTTC.